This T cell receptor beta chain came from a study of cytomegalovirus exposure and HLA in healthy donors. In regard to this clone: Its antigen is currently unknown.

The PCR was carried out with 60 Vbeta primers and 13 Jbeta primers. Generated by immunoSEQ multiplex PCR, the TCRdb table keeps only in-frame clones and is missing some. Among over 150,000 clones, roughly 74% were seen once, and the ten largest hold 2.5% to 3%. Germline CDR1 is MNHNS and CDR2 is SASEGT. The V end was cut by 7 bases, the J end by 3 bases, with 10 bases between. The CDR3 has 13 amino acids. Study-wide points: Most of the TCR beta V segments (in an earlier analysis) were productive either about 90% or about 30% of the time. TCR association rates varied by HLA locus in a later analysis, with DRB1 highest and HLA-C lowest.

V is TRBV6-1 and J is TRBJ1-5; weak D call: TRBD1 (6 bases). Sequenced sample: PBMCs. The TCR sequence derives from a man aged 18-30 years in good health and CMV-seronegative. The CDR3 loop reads CASTGQPNQPQHF. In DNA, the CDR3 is TGTGCCAGCACGGGACAACCCAATCAGCCCCAGCATTTT.